This entry lists 27 T cell receptor beta chains sequenced from one sample in a study of molecular identifiers for immune sequencing clone quantification. MiXCR was run by TCRdb on the PCR reads, yielding one entry per CDR3 protein. The table shows tens of thousands of distinct CDR3 sequences, with approximately 22% occurring only once. The sample was naive CD8+ T cells from blood, with Jurkat cell RNA spiked in. Documented subset: FACS-sorted CD8+CD4-CCR7+CD45RA+ naive T cells. The receptors derive from a human donor in good health. Some libraries in this study had Jurkat cell RNA spiked in.

This clonotype was found a few times. One end of the junction fails to match germline, which may point to a read error. V and J are TRBV25-1 and TRBJ2-1, with 9 bases identical to TRBD2. Germline loops: CDR1 MGHDK, CDR2 SYGVNS. This CDR3 spans 15 amino acids. The CDR3: CASSALAGSCNEQFF. CDR3 nucleotides: TGTGCCAGCAGTGCTCTAGCGGGGTCCTGCAATGAGCAGTTCTTC.

This clonotype has a count of ten or more. The gene calls are TRBV4-1 and TRBJ2-5; D remains unclear. Trimming left V 1 base short and J 1 base short, with 10 bases between. CDR3 length equals 15 residues. Germline CDR1 is MGHRA and CDR2 is YSYEKL. CDR3 region: CASSQGRGFQETQYF. Written as DNA, the CDR3 is TGCGCCAGCAGCCAAGGGCGTGGGTTCCAAGAGACCCAGTACTTC.

This clonotype is categorized as medium-sized. The chain carries TRBV7-2 and TRBJ1-1; D not resolved. Germline V gene data show CDR1 as SGHTA and CDR2 as FQGNSA. V was clipped by 5 bases and J by 5 bases, with 12 bases between them. This CDR3 region has 13 residues. CDR3 DNA sequence: TGTGCCAGCAGCCTTTTGGGGTTGACTGAAGCTTTCTTT. Its translation is CASSLLGLTEAFF.

This clonotype was seen a few times. V and J are TRBV28 and TRBJ2-1; possibly TRBD2 for D (6 bases). Germline lookup yields CDR1 MDHEN and CDR2 SYDVKM. The CDR3 extends over 13 amino acids. V shed 10 bases and J shed 3 bases, with 13 bases lying between them. CDR3 nucleotide sequence: TGTGCCACCCGACCTAGCGACTACAATGAGCAGTTCTTC. It specifies CATRPSDYNEQFF.

This clonotype was seen at least ten times. The CDR3 sequence is CASSPGLAERETQYF. The DNA for the CDR3 is TGTGCCAGCAGTCCGGGACTAGCGGAGAGGGAGACCCAGTACTTC. The chain carries TRBV3-1 and TRBJ2-5; 11 nucleotides match TRBD2. J lost 5 bases, V lost 6 bases, and 8 bases had no gene match. CDR1 is LGHDT, CDR2 YNNKEL, per germline (reference sequence). The CDR3 extends over 15 amino acids.

Many counts were recorded for this clonotype. The chain joins TRBV2 to TRBJ2-7, with 7 bases that match TRBD1. The CDR3 is 16 residues long. V lost 6 bases, J lost 0 bases, and 11 bases stayed unmatched. Looked up from germline, CDR1 is SNHLY and CDR2 is FYNNEI. CDR3 nucleotide sequence: TGTGCCAGCAGCGACCAGGGGGTATTAAGCTCCTACGAGCAGTACTTC. Translating gives CASSDQGVLSSYEQYF.

Worth noting for this clonotype: Possible read error: a much larger clone is one base away. Lacking the conserved final phenylalanine or tryptophan, this CDR3 likely reflects a read error. The chain is built from TRBV30 and TRBJ2-3; D gene unclear. Trimming left V 1 base short and J 2 bases short, with 7 bases between. This CDR3 has 13 amino acids. CDR1 GTSNPN and CDR2 SVGIG come from the germline V gene (reference sequence). The CDR3 sequence: CAWSGINTDTQYL. For the CDR3, the DNA is TGTGCCTGGAGTGGGATTAACACAGATACGCAGTATTTG.

A word on this clonotype: Sequence at one end of the junction differs from germline and may be a read error. The chain recombines TRBV6-2 or TRBV6-3 with TRBJ1-5; tentative D call: TRBD1 (5 bases). Germline assignment: CDR1 MNHEY and CDR2 SVGEGT. The CDR3 has 14 residues. CDR3 sequence (DNA): TGTGCCAGCAGTTACGGGGGGTCCCATCAGCCCCTGCATTTT. It encodes CASSYGGSHQPLHF.

Here the CDR3 reads CASSFSGGQPNTEAFF. Here the CDR3 DNA reads TGTGCCAGCAGTTTTTCGGGGGGCCAGCCGAACACTGAAGCTTTCTTT. V usage is TRBV12-3 or TRBV12-4 and J usage is TRBJ1-1; weak D call: TRBD1 (6 bases). This CDR3 has 16 residues. V lost 3 bases, J lost 1 base, and 15 bases lay in between.

This clonotype has only a few counts. The chain carries TRBV27 and TRBJ2-7; TRBD1 matches at 9 bases. J lost 6 bases, V lost 3 bases, and 6 bases had no gene match. The CDR3 spans 14 residues. Germline CDR1 is MNHEY and CDR2 is SMNVEV (reference sequence). CDR3 DNA sequence: TGTGCCAGCAGTTTCGGTCCGACAGGGGGCGAGCAGTACTTC. This gives the protein CASSFGPTGGEQYF.

This clonotype was seen a handful of times. The rearrangement joins TRBV2 to TRBJ1-2, with TRBD1 matching 9 bases. The CDR3 loop spans 14 amino acids. J lost 8 bases, V lost 5 bases, and 9 bases had no gene match. CDR1 is SNHLY and CDR2 is FYNNEI in the germline V gene. The CDR3 coding sequence is TGTGCCAGCAGTAACCGGGACAGGGTTTCGGGCTACACCTTC. Its protein is CASSNRDRVSGYTF.

Note on this clonotype: This may be a read error, as it is one base from a much larger clone. The chain couples TRBV9 to TRBJ2-3; D tentatively reads TRBD1 or TRBD2 (5 bases each). This CDR3 spans 15 amino acids. Per germline, CDR1 SGDLS and CDR2 YYNGEE. CDR3 amino acids: CASSVWGRAPDTLYF. CDR3 nucleotides: TGTGCCAGCAGCGTATGGGGGAGAGCCCCAGATACGCTGTATTTT.

There are many counts of this clonotype. V and J are TRBV2 and TRBJ2-5; TRBD2 matches at 12 bases. CDR1 and CDR2 (germline): SNHLY, FYNNEI. V lost 1 base and J lost 5; bases outside the gene matches: 8. The CDR3 contains 17 residues. CDR3 sequence: CASSEGTSGRFFETQYF. The CDR3 nucleotides are TGTGCCAGCAGTGAAGGTACTAGCGGGAGGTTTTTCGAGACCCAGTACTTC.

The chain couples TRBV12-3 or TRBV12-4 to TRBJ2-1; D perhaps matches TRBD1 (5 bases). The CDR3 contains 15 residues. Trimming stripped 3 bases from V and 1 base from J, with 10 bases between. The CDR3 DNA reads TGTGCCAGCAGTTTTAGGGCAGGGTCCTACAATGAGCAGTTCTTC. It yields the protein CASSFRAGSYNEQFF.

Ten or more counts support this clonotype. V usage is TRBV7-9 and J usage is TRBJ2-2, with D possibly being TRBD1 (5 bases). The V end was cut by 1 base, the J end by 1 base, with 19 bases between. Germline CDR1 and CDR2: SEHNR and FQNEAQ (reference sequence). CDR3 length: 19 amino acids. The CDR3: CASSLVPPRQGQNTGELFF. For the CDR3, the DNA is TGTGCCAGCAGCTTAGTCCCCCCGCGGCAGGGTCAGAACACCGGGGAGCTGTTTTTT.

This clonotype was detected many times. The V call is TRBV6-2 or TRBV6-3, the J call TRBJ2-7; 10 bases line up with TRBD1. The CDR3 totals 16 residues. The germline gives CDR1 MNHEY, CDR2 SVGEGT. V lost 4 bases and J lost 4; bases outside the gene matches: 10. In DNA, the CDR3 is TGTGCCAGCAGTTCATCCCCGGGACAGGGGACGTACGAGCAGTACTTC. It yields the protein CASSSSPGQGTYEQYF.

The table lists this clonotype with a few counts. This could be a read error, since a much larger clone is one nucleotide away. V gene TRBV4-1 combines with J gene TRBJ2-7, with D hard to call. CDR3 length: 14 residues. Germline CDR1 and CDR2: MGHRA and YSYEKL. The CDR3 region is CANSQEGPVYEQYF. In DNA, the CDR3 is TGCGCCAACAGCCAAGAAGGTCCGGTTTACGAGCAGTACTTC.

This clonotype was seen ten or more times. V and J are TRBV9 and TRBJ2-3; TRBD2 is a possible D gene (7 bases). The V end lost 0 bases, the J end lost 2 bases, and 13 bases lay between the germline ends. CDR3 length: 16 residues. The germline V gene encodes CDR1 SGDLS and CDR2 YYNGEE. As DNA, the CDR3 is TGTGCCAGCAGCGTAGAGATCGGGGGGCCCACAGATACGCAGTATTTT. This translates into CASSVEIGGPTDTQYF. Drawing the rest from reference TRBV9 and TRBJ2-3, the complete variable domain is DSGVTQTPKHLITATGQRVTLRCSPRSGDLSVYWYQQSLDQGLQFLIQYYNGEERAKGNILERFSAQQFPDLHSELNLSSLELGDSALYFCASSVEIGGPTDTQYFGPGTRLTVL.

J is TRBJ2-3 and V is TRBV6-2 or TRBV6-3; D is possibly TRBD2 (6 bases). This CDR3 has 14 amino acids. Germline assignment: CDR1 MNHEY and CDR2 SVGEGT. Trimming shortened V by 5 bases and J by 3 bases, and 12 bases separated the two germline ends. CDR3 sequence (DNA): TGTGCCAGCAGTCCGGGACTTTTTACAGATACGCAGTATTTT. Protein sequence: CASSPGLFTDTQYF.

This clonotype was seen ten or more times. Here the CDR3 reads CASSRDRNTEAFF. The CDR3 nucleotides read TGTGCCAGTAGTAGGGACAGGAACACTGAAGCTTTCTTT. This chain joins TRBV19 and TRBJ1-1; 7 bases align to TRBD1. CDR1 and CDR2 (germline): LNHDA, SQIVND (reference sequence). J was trimmed by 1 base and V by 4 bases; bases with no gene match: 0. This CDR3 is 13 amino acids long.

For this clonotype: This could be a read error, since a much larger clone is one nucleotide away. The CDR3 coding sequence is TGTGCCAGCGCCCCGCCAGGGGCTTACTATAGCTACACCTTC. Translating gives CASAPPGAYYSYTF. The J gene is TRBJ1-2, the V gene TRBV7-6; possibly TRBD1 for D (6 bases). CDR1 is SGHVS, CDR2 FNYEAQ, per germline. CDR3 length equals 14 residues.

In its sample, this clonotype was seen many times. The CDR3 nucleotides are TGTGCCAGCAGCTTGGTGGTCATTCCCCACGAGCAGTACTTC. It is translated as CASSLVVIPHEQYF. This chain uses TRBV5-6 with TRBJ2-7, with D uncertain. Germline V gives CDR1 SGHDT, CDR2 YYEEEE. Trimming stripped 0 bases from V and 5 bases from J, with 12 bases between. The CDR3 is 14 amino acids.

This clonotype qualifies as medium-sized (0.01 to 0.1%). The chain employs TRBV7-9 and TRBJ2-3; no definite D call. The germline V gene has CDR1 SEHNR and CDR2 FQNEAQ (reference sequence). V shed 7 bases and J shed 6 bases, with 17 bases lying between them. The CDR3 sequence is 14 residues long. The CDR3: CASNFGLRADTQYF. The CDR3 region has the DNA TGTGCCAGCAACTTCGGCCTTCGAGCGGATACGCAGTATTTT. Full variable domain (rest looked up from reference TRBV7-9 and TRBJ2-3): DTGVSQNPRHKITKRGQNVTFRCDPISEHNRLYWYRQTLGQGPEFLTYFQNEAQLEKSRLLSDRFSAERPKGSFSTLEIQRTEQGDSAMYLCASNFGLRADTQYFGPGTRLTVL.

This clonotype was counted at least ten times. This rearrangement joins TRBV6-2 or TRBV6-3 to TRBJ2-1; 10 bases map to TRBD2. V shed 8 bases and J 7 bases; nucleotides not matched to a gene: 14. The CDR3 extends over 16 amino acids. Germline values: CDR1 MNHEY, CDR2 SVGEGT. CDR3: CASVLTTSGAGNEQFF. The CDR3 coding sequence is TGTGCCAGCGTTCTGACTACTAGCGGGGCGGGGAATGAGCAGTTCTTC.

A word on this clonotype: Possible read error: a much larger clone is one base away. This chain links TRBV5-1 with TRBJ2-5, with D perhaps given as TRBD1 or TRBD2 (5 bases each). This CDR3 spans 18 amino acids. Germline CDR1 and CDR2: SGHRS and YFSETQ. Here the CDR3 reads CASSSTPTIGAYQEAQYF. The DNA for the CDR3 is TGCGCCAGTTCGTCCACCCCAACTATCGGGGCTTACCAAGAGGCCCAGTACTTC. The variable domain in full, with the rest retrieved from reference TRBV5-1 and TRBJ2-5, is KAGVTQTPRYLIKTRGQQVTLSCSPISGHRSVSWYQQTPGQGLQFLFEYFSETQRNKGNFPGRFSGRQFSNSRSEMNVSTLELGDSALYLCASSSTPTIGAYQEAQYFGPGTRLLVL.

This clonotype has ten or more counts. The V gene is TRBV30, the J gene TRBJ2-7, with TRBD2 identical over 9 bases. Germline lookup yields CDR1 GTSNPN and CDR2 SVGIG (reference sequence). This CDR3 has 14 amino acids. The V and J ends lost 2 bases and 5 bases, in that order; junction bases with no gene match: 7. CDR3 amino acids: CAWSTPGLANEQYF. The CDR3 coding sequence is TGTGCCTGGAGTACACCGGGACTAGCAAACGAGCAGTACTTC.

The V and J genes are TRBV2 and TRBJ1-5; perhaps TRBD1 as D (5 bases). This CDR3 has 14 residues. The germline CDR1 and CDR2 sequences are SNHLY and FYNNEI. The V and J ends lost 5 bases and 3 bases respectively, with 11 bases between them. The CDR3 nucleotides read TGTGCCAGCAGTCTGGGACGGGACAATCAGCCCCAGCATTTT. This gives the protein CASSLGRDNQPQHF.